The sequence of this T cell receptor (beta chain) was determined in a study of T cell responses to AZD1222 COVID-19 vaccine (dated by TCRdb to the early 2020s). With respect to the entire study: AZD1222 recipients whose second dose came at about 4 weeks and those whose second dose came at about 12 weeks were combined into one group, since spike-specific TCR depth and breadth did not differ between the two schedules. TCR sequencing covered more than 230 trial participants: 207 given two doses of AZD1222 and 26 given two doses of MenACWY control vaccine. Trial participants were enrolled into age subgroups of 18-55, 56-69 and 70-plus years, which contained around 150, 29 and 61 TCR-sequenced participants, respectively. General study outcomes and caveats: Because no samples from the day 14 peak response were available, repertoires could be characterized only after the peak T cell response. In the small 56-69-year group, the increase in depth fell short of significance, most likely because of low power. The vaccine-associated CD4 TCRs covered the entire spike protein, and the dominant responses fell in regions 160-218 and 743-854. Participants were mostly white British and included more females than males, and it was suggested by the authors that clonal diversity may have been underestimated. Reportedly, close to half of the unique spike-specific TCRs recognized epitopes lying outside the regions that are mutated in the B.1.351 and B.1.1.7 variants. Conclusions about previously exposed vaccinees were limited because only a handful of AZD1222 recipients were SARS-CoV-2 seropositive at baseline. After two AZD1222 doses, spike-specific TCR breadth and depth were significantly higher than at day 0 and than in MenACWY recipients.

Taken with the paper, the label for time point translates to: baseline before first vaccination. Samples from vaccinated people were obtained from the UK trials COV001 and COV002, which included a single-blind randomized controlled phase 2/3 trial of AZD1222 (ChAdOx1 nCoV-19) in healthy adults. For TCRbeta chain sequencing, PBMC samples from trial participants were taken at day 0 and at day 28 after the second dose. This clone showed up just a few times. The antigen this receptor binds is unknown. Qualities for individual bases were not recorded, and no much larger clone is one base off. V is shortened by 3 bases, J by 4 bases, and the region joining them spans 5 bases. The germline V gene gives CDR1 as WSHSY and CDR2 as SAAADI. Inclusive of the bounding cysteine and phenylalanine, the CDR3 is 12 residues long. Only the CDR3 portion is preserved as DNA: 36 bases, with reading frame beginning at the first base.

The CDR3 regions of human TCRbeta chains were analyzed by immunosequencing. The source study handled its data this way. Repertoire TCRs were matched against a reference library of SARS-CoV-2-specific TCRs generated with the MIRA antigen-specificity platform. Breadth meant the fraction of unique TCRs that were SARS-CoV-2-associated, whereas depth meant the fraction of total T cells that were SARS-CoV-2-associated. Using the MIRA data, each spike-specific TCR was assigned both to the spike region to which the TCR was reactive and to a CD4 or CD8 class. Log10-transformed breadth and depth values were compared by one-way ANOVA with Sidak's multiple comparisons tests. The table comes from immuneACCESS by way of TCRdb, which keeps in-frame sequences with V and J called. Part of the clones is missing from these tables; in studies checked, under half for an unresolved V gene and the rest for unknown reasons. For V, J and clone size, that table is used; D and trimming come from the DNA. This sample gives about 130,000 clones in total; roughly 85% of them show up just once. Of the sample, 7.5% to 8% is held by the ten largest clones.

The V gene is TRBV10-2 and the J gene is TRBJ2-3, with TRBD1 tentatively as D gene (5 bases match). The receptor comes from an adult in good health. The specimen comprised peripheral blood, sampled on day 0 of AZD1222 vaccination. The DNA reads TGCGCCAGCAGTGAAGGGGCAGATACGCAGTATTTT. Its protein is CASSEGADTQYF.